This TCR beta chain appears in the sequencing data of a study of T-cell memory formation after mild COVID-19. This clonotype turned up a few times. Germline CDR1 ENHRY, CDR2 SYGVKD. V shed 4 bases and J shed 0 bases, with 6 bases lying between them. This CDR3 region has 13 residues. cDNA libraries for TCR alpha and TCR beta, carrying sample barcodes and UMIs, came from 5'RACE with constant-segment primers. One entry per CDR3 protein results from TCRdb running MiXCR on the 5' RACE reads. Among 500,000 to 600,000 distinct CDR3 sequences listed, about 20% were seen once. The material sequenced was PBMCs or a T cell subset sorted from them (not recorded which). J is TRBJ1-1 and V is TRBV10-3; possibly TRBD1 for D (5 bases). The clonotype was recovered from an adult woman who had mild COVID-19 (a few samples of this study predate the infection). Cell type and time point are not known. The CDR3 region is CAISVRVNTEAFF. The CDR3 DNA is TGTGCCATCAGTGTCAGGGTGAACACTGAAGCTTTCTTT.